This T cell receptor beta chain was retrieved from a study of human T cells and chemical hapten exposure. The study's findings and limits: After DPC sensitization, TCRs above 1 in 1000 frequency showed no change.

Time point denoted: patch test 3, about 24 weeks after DPC sensitization. Specified treatment: therapeutic diphenylcyclopropenone sensitization with weekly scalp DPC. This clonotype was picked up many times. Its antigen is not known. The library labeled individual cDNA molecules by adding unique molecular identifiers to them. Each CDR3 protein is one row after TCRdb ran MiXCR on the RACE reads. The sample lists 85,000 to 100,000 distinct CDR3 sequences; about 28% were seen once. V gave up 5 bases and J gave up 6 bases, with 13 bases separating them. CDR3 size: 13 residues. Germline V gene sequence: CDR1 DFQATT, CDR2 SNEGSKA (reference sequence).

Here the sequenced sample was whole blood, taken in connection with sensitization to the hapten diphenylcyclopropenone (DPC). This sequence originates from a man aged 35 to 55 with alopecia areata. Some clones in this sample may be carry-over from other donors' samples. This sequence joins TRBV20-1 and TRBJ1-4; a weak D match, TRBD1 (6 bases). The CDR3 is CSAYRASHEKLFF. In DNA form, the CDR3 reads TGCAGTGCTTACAGGGCTTCCCATGAAAAACTGTTTTTT.